The 15 T cell receptor beta chains presented below share a single source sample, sequenced in a study of CD8 T cells in ankylosing spondylitis. TCRdb analysed the 5' RACE reads with MiXCR anew, one entry per CDR3 protein. The data hold 300,000 to 400,000 distinct CDR3 sequences, with roughly 20% observed a single time. The sequenced sample consisted of blood, either unsorted or a sorted T cell fraction (not recorded which). The receptors come from a male donor with ankylosing spondylitis or in good health (not recorded which).

In its sample, this clonotype was seen a few times. This chain connects TRBV29-1 to TRBJ2-1; 9 bases fit TRBD1. V lost 6 bases and J lost 1; bases outside the gene matches: 7. This CDR3 region has 15 residues. CDR1 SQVTM and CDR2 ANQGSEA come from the germline V gene. The CDR3 protein is CSVSRGQGSYNEQFF. The CDR3 DNA follows: TGCAGCGTCTCAAGGGGACAGGGTTCCTACAATGAGCAGTTCTTC.

This clonotype was observed once. The gene calls are TRBV6-4 and TRBJ2-3; perhaps TRBD2 as D (5 bases). V was clipped by 4 bases and J by 2 bases, with 13 bases between them. This CDR3 is built from 15 residues. Germline V gene lookup returns CDR1 MRHNA and CDR2 SNTAGT. The CDR3 bases are TGTGCCAGCAGTGTTGGCGAGAGGGACACAGATACGCAGTATTTT. It codes for CASSVGERDTDTQYF.

The J gene is TRBJ2-1, the V gene TRBV5-1; 13 bases are a match to TRBD2. CDR1 SGHRS and CDR2 YFSETQ come from the germline V gene. After removal of 3 bases from V and 10 bases from J, the junction contained 16 bases not matched to a gene. The CDR3 has 18 residues. CDR3 region: CASSSLAGGLPPGYEQFF. The DNA of the CDR3 is TGCGCCAGCAGCTCACTAGCGGGGGGGCTTCCACCGGGATACGAGCAGTTCTTC.

This clonotype appeared a few times. V is TRBV7-9 and J is TRBJ2-1; no definite D call. Per the germline V gene, CDR1 is SEHNR and CDR2 is FQNEAQ (reference sequence). The CDR3 is 17 amino acids. Trimming stripped 5 bases from V and 6 bases from J, with 23 bases between. The CDR3 DNA reads as TGTGCCAGCAGCCCCAACACCCGCGTTTTTTTTGGCAATGAGCAGTTCTTC. Its translation is CASSPNTRVFFGNEQFF.

The J gene is TRBJ2-1, the V gene TRBV20-1; D is tentatively TRBD1 or TRBD2 (5 bases each). Trimming took off 5 bases at V and 3 bases at J, with 11 bases between the two ends. Germline assignment: CDR1 DFQATT and CDR2 SNEGSKA (reference sequence). The CDR3 runs to 13 residues. The CDR3 is CSARDRHYNEQFF. Here the CDR3 DNA reads TGCAGTGCTCGGGACCGCCACTACAATGAGCAGTTCTTC.

This clonotype has a handful of counts. The V call is TRBV7-9, the J call TRBJ2-2; D might be TRBD1 (6 bases). Germline V gene sequence: CDR1 SEHNR, CDR2 FQNEAQ (reference sequence). The CDR3 totals 17 residues. The V gene lost 6 bases and the J gene lost 1 base, with 18 bases spanning the gap. CDR3 protein: CASREEVGTLNTGELFF. CDR3 coding DNA: TGTGCCAGCAGGGAGGAGGTTGGGACACTGAACACCGGGGAGCTGTTTTTT. Combining the CDR3 with reference TRBV7-9 and TRBJ2-2 gives the whole variable domain DTGVSQNPRHKITKRGQNVTFRCDPISEHNRLYWYRQTLGQGPEFLTYFQNEAQLEKSRLLSDRFSAERPKGSFSTLEIQRTEQGDSAMYLCASREEVGTLNTGELFFGEGSRLTVL.

This chain links TRBV11-2 with TRBJ2-1; no firm D call. Trimming stripped 1 base from V and 5 bases from J, with 15 bases between. This CDR3 has 16 residues. The germline V gene encodes CDR1 SGHAT and CDR2 FQNNGV. CDR3 nucleotide sequence: TGTGCCAGCAGCTTAGCTCTTTCCCTGCTAAACAATGAGCAGTTCTTC. Encoded protein: CASSLALSLLNNEQFF.

The J gene is TRBJ2-1, the V gene TRBV5-6, with TRBD2 identical over 10 bases. V was pared by 6 bases and J by 2 bases, with 8 bases of the junction left unmatched. CDR3 size: 16 residues. From germline, CDR1 is SGHDT and CDR2 YYEEEE. CDR3 nucleotides: TGTGCCAGCACGATCGGAGCGGGGGGGCCCTACAATGAGCAGTTCTTC. Protein sequence: CASTIGAGGPYNEQFF.

This clonotype was seen a few times. This rearrangement joins TRBV27 to TRBJ2-2; the match to TRBD1 covers 7 bases. V gave up 7 bases and J gave up 6 bases; unmatched junction bases: 11. Germline V lookup: CDR1 MNHEY, CDR2 SMNVEV (reference sequence). The CDR3 length is 15 residues. The CDR3 protein is CASKGGEQWAGELFF. CDR3 bases: TGTGCCAGCAAAGGGGGCGAGCAGTGGGCCGGGGAGCTGTTTTTT.

In this sample, this clonotype turned up a few times. The chain is built from TRBV25-1 and TRBJ1-5; the D is unclear. V was clipped by 2 bases and J by 3 bases, with 11 bases between them. Germline V gives CDR1 MGHDK, CDR2 SYGVNS. The CDR3 extends over 15 amino acids. CDR3 DNA: TGTGCCAGCAGTGAAACTGGGCAGGACAATCAGCCCCAGCATTTT. Residues: CASSETGQDNQPQHF.

The genes are TRBV20-1 and TRBJ1-5, with D possibly TRBD1 on 5 matching bases. From germline, CDR1 is DFQATT and CDR2 SNEGSKA (reference sequence). CDR3 length equals 14 residues. V was shortened by 1 base and J by 4 bases, with 11 bases between the two germline ends. Here the CDR3 reads CSARAPGGNQPQHF. The DNA of the CDR3 is TGCAGTGCTAGAGCCCCCGGGGGTAATCAGCCCCAGCATTTT.

This clonotype was counted only a few times. The rearrangement links TRBV10-3 to TRBJ2-7; tentatively, D is TRBD1 (6 bases). The length of the CDR3 is 15 residues. V lost 0 bases and J 0 bases, leaving 9 bases between the germline ends. Germline V gives CDR1 ENHRY, CDR2 SYGVKD. Here the CDR3 reads CAISESPDSSYEQYF. The CDR3 DNA reads TGTGCCATCAGTGAGTCTCCGGACAGCTCCTACGAGCAGTACTTC.

This chain joins TRBV29-1 and TRBJ2-1; D unclear. Per the germline V gene, CDR1 is SQVTM and CDR2 is ANQGSEA. The CDR3 has 12 amino acids. Deletions cut 7 bases from V and 6 bases from J, with 13 bases between. CDR3 coding DNA: TGCAGCGCTTCTCCCGTTTCCAATGAGCAGTTCTTC. Translated: CSASPVSNEQFF.

The CDR3 DNA reads as TGCGCCAGCAGCTTGGCAGGGGACCACTACGAGCAGTACTTC. Translated: CASSLAGDHYEQYF. The rearrangement links TRBV5-1 to TRBJ2-7, with D maybe TRBD1 (6 bases). Germline V gene lookup returns CDR1 SGHRS and CDR2 YFSETQ. V was cut by 0 bases and J by 3 bases, with 10 bases left in between. CDR3 length: 14 amino acids.

The chain carries TRBV7-9 and TRBJ2-5; a possible D gene is TRBD2 (6 bases). Trimming removed 1 base from V and 7 bases from J, with 10 bases in between. Germline CDR1 is SEHNR and CDR2 is FQNEAQ (reference sequence). CDR3 length equals 13 residues. The CDR3: CASSLGLEGTQYF. CDR3 nucleotide sequence: TGTGCCAGCAGCTTAGGACTGGAGGGGACCCAGTACTTC. The entire variable domain, with the rest obtained from reference TRBV7-9 and TRBJ2-5, is as follows: DTGVSQNPRHKITKRGQNVTFRCDPISEHNRLYWYRQTLGQGPEFLTYFQNEAQLEKSRLLSDRFSAERPKGSFSTLEIQRTEQGDSAMYLCASSLGLEGTQYFGPGTRLLVL.